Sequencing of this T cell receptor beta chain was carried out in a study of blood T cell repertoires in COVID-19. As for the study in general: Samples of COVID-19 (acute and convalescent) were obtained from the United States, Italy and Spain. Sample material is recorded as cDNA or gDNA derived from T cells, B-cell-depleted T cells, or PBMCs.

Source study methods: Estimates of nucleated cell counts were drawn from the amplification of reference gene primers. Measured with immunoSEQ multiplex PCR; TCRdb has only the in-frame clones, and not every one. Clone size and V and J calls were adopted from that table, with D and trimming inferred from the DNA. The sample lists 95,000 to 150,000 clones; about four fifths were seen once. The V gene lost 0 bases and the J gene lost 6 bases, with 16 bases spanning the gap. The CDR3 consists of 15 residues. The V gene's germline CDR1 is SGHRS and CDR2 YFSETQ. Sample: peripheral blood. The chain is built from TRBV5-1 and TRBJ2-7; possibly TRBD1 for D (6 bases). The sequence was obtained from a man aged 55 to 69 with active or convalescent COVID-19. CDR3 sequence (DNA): TGCGCCAGCAGCTTGGGAGGGACAATCGGTGCCGAGCAGTACTTC. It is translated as CASSLGGTIGAEQYF.